The rows below give T cell receptor beta chains drawn from one sample of a study of blood T cell repertoires in COVID-19. Sequencing was performed with immunoSEQ multiplex PCR; in TCRdb, only in-frame clones are kept and a portion is missing. Of hundreds of thousands of clones listed, around 86% were seen once; the top ten hold about 6.3%. Sequences were obtained from peripheral blood. These receptors were obtained from a woman between 50 and 59 years old with COVID-19, enrolled during active disease. Each CDR3 is given with its conserved first and last residue. D genes are given only for firm matches. Expanded clones get a size class; other rows say once, few or many, or leave the size out.

D: NA
J: TRBJ1-3
size: NA
V: TRBV3-1/TRBV3-2
CDR3: CASSQGNSGNTIYF
DNA: TGTGCCAGCAGCCAGGGCAACTCTGGAAACACCATATATTTT

D: TRBD2
J: TRBJ2-1
size: NA
V: TRBV5-1
CDR3: CASSREGRVHEQFF
DNA: TGCGCCAGCAGCCGGGAGGGCCGGGTGCATGAGCAGTTCTTC

D: TRBD1
J: TRBJ2-7
size: few
V: TRBV2
CDR3: CASRNPDREQYF
DNA: TGTGCCAGCAGGAACCCGGACAGGGAGCAGTACTTC

D: NA
J: TRBJ2-5
size: NA
V: TRBV7-8
CDR3: CASSFGGRVHQETQYF
DNA: TGTGCCAGCAGCTTCGGAGGGAGAGTTCACCAAGAGACCCAGTACTTC

D: TRBD1
J: TRBJ1-2
size: NA
V: TRBV27
CDR3: CASSLGQGESGYTF
DNA: TGTGCCAGCAGTTTAGGACAGGGGGAAAGTGGCTACACCTTC

D: TRBD1
J: TRBJ2-1
size: NA
V: TRBV29-1
CDR3: CSVHRGSSYNEQFF
DNA: TGCAGCGTGCACAGGGGGAGCTCCTACAATGAGCAGTTCTTC

D: NA
J: TRBJ2-2
size: NA
V: TRBV3-1/TRBV3-2
CDR3: CASSQDPGAGELFF
DNA: TGTGCCAGCAGCCAAGATCCTGGAGCCGGGGAGCTGTTTTTT

D: TRBD1
J: TRBJ2-1
size: NA
V: TRBV19
CDR3: CASSIGTGGNEQFF
DNA: TGTGCCAGTAGTATAGGCACAGGGGGCAATGAGCAGTTCTTC

D: NA
J: TRBJ2-7
size: NA
V: TRBV12-5
CDR3: CASALGPAGTYEQYF
DNA: TGTGCTAGTGCCCTAGGTCCCGCGGGAACCTACGAGCAGTACTTC

D: NA
J: TRBJ1-1
size: NA
V: TRBV4-1
CDR3: CASSRGGEGDTEAFF
DNA: TGCGCCAGCAGCCGAGGGGGAGAGGGGGACACTGAAGCTTTCTTT

D: TRBD1
J: TRBJ1-4
size: NA
V: TRBV25-1
CDR3: CASSVQGGEKLFF
DNA: TGTGCCAGCAGTGTACAGGGGGGGGAAAAACTGTTTTTT

D: NA
J: TRBJ1-2
size: NA
V: TRBV2
CDR3: CASREDSRYGYTF
DNA: TGTGCCAGCAGAGAAGACAGCCGCTATGGCTACACCTTC

D: TRBD2
J: TRBJ2-1
size: NA
V: TRBV5-1
CDR3: CASSVDSGRALLSGQFF
DNA: TGCGCCAGCAGCGTGGATAGCGGGAGGGCCTTATTGAGTGGGCAGTTCTTC

D: TRBD2
J: TRBJ2-1
size: NA
V: TRBV7-3
CDR3: CASSLTAGLASSGSEQFF
DNA: TGTGCCAGCAGCTTAACCGCTGGACTAGCCTCCTCCGGGAGTGAGCAGTTCTTC

D: TRBD1
J: TRBJ2-7
size: NA
V: TRBV7-3
CDR3: CASSLSAGGPYEQYF
DNA: TGTGCCAGCAGCCTATCAGCAGGGGGTCCGTACGAGCAGTACTTC

D: NA
J: TRBJ2-2
size: NA
V: TRBV19
CDR3: CASRKVQGWGDTGELFF
DNA: TGTGCCAGTAGGAAAGTTCAGGGATGGGGTGACACCGGGGAGCTGTTTTTT

D: NA
J: TRBJ2-7
size: NA
V: TRBV6-5
CDR3: CASSRGFSYEQYF
DNA: TGTGCCAGCAGTCGGGGGTTCTCCTACGAGCAGTACTTC

D: NA
J: TRBJ2-5
size: once
V: TRBV11-2
CDR3: CASSIGLAVGGETQYF
DNA: TGTGCCAGCAGCATAGGCCTAGCGGTAGGGGGAGAGACCCAGTACTTC

D: TRBD1
J: TRBJ1-4
size: NA
V: TRBV4-2
CDR3: CASRGGDEKLFF
DNA: TGTGCCAGCAGAGGGGGCGATGAAAAACTGTTTTTT

D: NA
J: TRBJ2-7
size: NA
V: TRBV11-2
CDR3: CASSLDRTATGQYF
DNA: TGTGCCAGCAGCTTAGATCGGACAGCTACAGGGCAGTACTTC

D: NA
J: TRBJ2-7
size: NA
V: TRBV5-1
CDR3: CASSASSYEQYF
DNA: TGCGCCAGCAGCGCCAGCTCCTACGAGCAGTACTTC

D: TRBD1
J: TRBJ2-7
size: NA
V: TRBV5-1
CDR3: CASSYGQVGEQYF
DNA: TGCGCCAGCAGCTACGGACAGGTTGGGGAGCAGTACTTC

D: NA
J: TRBJ1-1
size: many
V: TRBV9
CDR3: CASSSLGMNTEAFF
DNA: TGTGCCAGCAGCTCTCTCGGGATGAACACTGAAGCTTTCTTT

D: TRBD2
J: TRBJ2-7
size: NA
V: TRBV6-2/TRBV6-3
CDR3: CASSYVVAGGYDEQYF
DNA: TGTGCCAGCAGTTACGTGGTTGCGGGAGGGTATGACGAGCAGTACTTC

D: NA
J: TRBJ2-3
size: NA
V: TRBV4-2
CDR3: CASSQDLFSKLSTDTQYF
DNA: TGTGCCAGCAGCCAAGATCTATTTAGCAAACTAAGCACAGATACGCAGTATTTT

D: TRBD1
J: TRBJ2-7
size: once
V: TRBV6-6
CDR3: CASRESRDRGYEQYF
DNA: TGTGCCAGCAGAGAATCCCGGGACAGGGGTTACGAGCAGTACTTC

D: TRBD1
J: TRBJ1-4
size: NA
V: TRBV19
CDR3: CASGTGTENEKLFF
DNA: TGTGCCAGTGGAACCGGGACAGAGAATGAAAAACTGTTTTTT

D: NA
J: TRBJ2-1
size: NA
V: TRBV9
CDR3: CASSVQGGFDNEQFF
DNA: TGTGCCAGCAGCGTGCAGGGAGGATTTGACAATGAGCAGTTCTTC

D: TRBD1
J: TRBJ1-1
size: NA
V: TRBV7-3
CDR3: CASSPGTVNTEAFF
DNA: TGTGCCAGCAGCCCGGGGACAGTGAACACTGAAGCTTTCTTT

D: TRBD1
J: TRBJ1-5
size: NA
V: TRBV10-2
CDR3: CASSVGQSSNQPQHF
DNA: TGCGCCAGCAGTGTGGGACAGTCCAGCAATCAGCCCCAGCATTTT

D: TRBD1
J: TRBJ1-1
size: NA
V: TRBV30
CDR3: CAYRGNTEAFF
DNA: TGTGCCTACAGGGGCAACACTGAAGCTTTCTTT

D: NA
J: TRBJ2-1
size: once
V: TRBV21-1
CDR3: CASSKVYRDNEQFF
DNA: TGTGCCAGCAGCAAAGTTTACAGGGACAATGAGCAGTTCTTC

D: TRBD2
J: TRBJ2-1
size: NA
V: TRBV7-2
CDR3: CASSYTVAGGPGSNEQFF
DNA: TGTGCCAGCAGCTATACCGTAGCGGGAGGACCTGGGTCGAATGAGCAGTTCTTC

D: TRBD2
J: TRBJ2-1
size: once
V: TRBV7-8
CDR3: CASSVGVWGLAGNEQFF
DNA: TGTGCCAGCAGCGTAGGGGTCTGGGGACTAGCTGGCAATGAGCAGTTCTTC